Listed here are 4 T cell receptor beta chains from one sample, sequenced in a study of cytomegalovirus exposure and HLA in healthy donors. Amplification used 60 Vbeta primers and 13 Jbeta primers. The repertoire was sequenced with immunoSEQ multiplex PCR; TCRdb's copy has only in-frame clones and lacks some. Among about 80,000 clones listed, less than 80% were seen once. The material sequenced was PBMCs. The receptors were gathered from a human donor in good health.

The J gene is TRBJ2-7, the V gene TRBV7-9, with 7 bases identical to TRBD2. Looked up from germline, CDR1 is SEHNR and CDR2 is FQNEAQ (reference sequence). There are 15 residues in the CDR3. Trimming removed 0 bases from V and 4 bases from J; junction bases left unmatched: 6. For the CDR3, the DNA is TGTGCCAGCAGCTTAGCGGGGGACTACGTTTACGAGCAGTACTTC. Amino acids: CASSLAGDYVYEQYF.

DNA of the CDR3: TGTGCCAGCAGCCCCAAGCGGGGAGGCTCCTACAATGAGCAGTTCTTC. It translates to CASSPKRGGSYNEQFF. The V and J genes are TRBV7-6 and TRBJ2-1; 7 nucleotides line up with TRBD2. The CDR3 sequence is 16 residues long. The ends lost 5 bases at V and 0 bases at J; junction bases unmatched: 7. CDR1 is SGHVS and CDR2 is FNYEAQ in the germline V gene.

The CDR3 loop is CASSESGNRPLYEQYF. CDR3 nucleotides: TGCGCCAGCAGTGAGTCTGGCAATCGCCCCCTCTACGAGCAGTACTTC. The genes are TRBV10-2 and TRBJ2-7; D not certain. The CDR3 contains 16 residues. Germline V gives CDR1 WSHSY, CDR2 SAAADI. Trimming cost V 0 bases and J 3 bases, with 15 bases left between them.

This clone occurred once. The chain combines TRBV15 with TRBJ1-3, with TRBD1 as a possible D gene (5 bases). The CDR3 length is 16 residues. Germline-derived CDR1 and CDR2 are LNHNV and YYDKDF (reference sequence). The V and J ends lost 3 bases and 4 bases respectively, with 16 bases between them. This CDR3 is CATSRDPFRGGNTIYF. The CDR3 DNA reads as TGTGCCACCAGCAGGGACCCATTTCGGGGGGGAAACACCATATATTTT.